The next 31 T cell receptor beta chains were all read from a single sample in a study of long-term antiretroviral therapy in people with HIV. Sequencing relied on immunoSEQ assay v3.0, run at survey level. Produced via immunoSEQ multiplex PCR; TCRdb's table is partial and in-frame only. This table has 25,000 to 30,000 clones, 84% appearing once. Sequenced here: unsorted PBMCs, sampled 0.4 years after starting antiretroviral therapy. These receptors all come from a young man with HIV.

This clone has just a few counts. V gene TRBV27 combines with J gene TRBJ2-7, with 8 bases lining up with TRBD1. CDR1 MNHEY and CDR2 SMNVEV come from the germline V gene (reference sequence). V gave up 6 bases and J gave up 5 bases; unmatched junction bases: 6. The CDR3 length is 13 residues. For the CDR3, the DNA is TGTGCCAGCAGCCACAGGGGGGAAGACGAGCAGTACTTC. It is translated as CASSHRGEDEQYF.

This clone was observed a handful of times. The chain employs TRBV7-9 and TRBJ2-7; D unclear. V was shortened by 1 base and J by 4 bases, with 8 bases between the two germline ends. Per the germline V gene, CDR1 is SEHNR and CDR2 is FQNEAQ (reference sequence). The CDR3 runs to 13 residues. The DNA for the CDR3 is TGTGCCAGCAGCTTAGGTAATGGATACGAGCAGTACTTC. The encoded protein is CASSLGNGYEQYF.

The chain is built from TRBV11-2 and TRBJ2-1, with TRBD2 as a possible D gene (5 bases). V lost 4 bases, J lost 1 base, and 14 bases lay in between. This CDR3 has 16 residues. CDR1 is SGHAT and CDR2 is FQNNGV in the germline V gene. CDR3 residues: CASSYKGGESYNEQFF. Written as DNA, the CDR3 is TGTGCCAGCAGCTATAAGGGTGGGGAGTCCTACAATGAGCAGTTCTTC.

The chain carries TRBV7-8 and TRBJ1-5, with D possibly being TRBD1 (5 bases). The V end lost 5 bases, the J end lost 0 bases, and 20 bases lay between the germline ends. The CDR3 length is 18 residues. Germline CDR1 is SGHVS and CDR2 is FQNEAQ. The DNA for the CDR3 is TGTGCCAGCAGCCATTCGCGGGGACCTGGAGGTAGCAATCAGCCCCAGCATTTT. Its protein product is CASSHSRGPGGSNQPQHF.

The gene calls are TRBV27 and TRBJ1-4; D not resolved. CDR1 MNHEY and CDR2 SMNVEV come from the germline V gene (reference sequence). V shed 2 bases and J shed 10 bases, with 14 bases lying between them. The CDR3 extends over 14 amino acids. The CDR3 nucleotides read TGTGCCAGCAGTTTAGCGGACGGGTACGGAAAACTGTTTTTT. It codes for CASSLADGYGKLFF. Supplemented by reference TRBV27 and TRBJ1-4, the full variable domain reads EAQVTQNPRYLITVTGKKLTVTCSQNMNHEYMSWYRQDPGLGLRQIYYSMNVEVTDKGDVPEGYKVSRKEKRNFPLILESPSPNQTSLYFCASSLADGYGKLFFGSGTQLSVL.

The rearrangement joins TRBV7-3 to TRBJ2-4; 14 bases align to TRBD2. Germline CDR1 is SGHTA and CDR2 is FQGTGA. The CDR3 loop spans 14 amino acids. The V segment lost 5 bases and the J segment 15 bases; nucleotides outside the gene matches: 9. The DNA for the CDR3 is TGTGCCAGCAGCGCAGGGACTAGCGGGAGAGCCCCGTACTTC. It translates to CASSAGTSGRAPYF.

The V gene is TRBV6-5, the J gene TRBJ2-7; 9 bases line up with TRBD1. Germline CDR1 and CDR2: MNHEY and SVGAGI. The J segment lost 1 base and the V segment lost 5 bases, leaving 6 bases of the junction unmatched. The CDR3 runs to 15 residues. The CDR3 coding sequence is TGTGCCAGCAGTCAGACAGGGGGGCATTCCTACGAGCAGTACTTC. Its translation: CASSQTGGHSYEQYF.

The V gene is TRBV5-1, the J gene TRBJ1-1; possibly TRBD1 for D (6 bases). V dropped 4 bases and J dropped 1 base, with 11 bases sitting between them. Germline V gene sequence: CDR1 SGHRS, CDR2 YFSETQ. This CDR3 spans 14 amino acids. The DNA of the CDR3 is TGCGCCAGCAGCACTAAACAGGGGAACACTGAAGCTTTCTTT. Protein sequence: CASSTKQGNTEAFF.

The chain is built from TRBV7-9 and TRBJ2-7, with a possible D match to TRBD2 (7 bases). The CDR3 has 15 amino acids. Germline V gives CDR1 SEHNR, CDR2 FQNEAQ (reference sequence). V shed 0 bases and J shed 6 bases, with 15 bases lying between them. DNA for the CDR3: TGTGCCAGCAGCTTAGCGAGCGGGACAACCGTCGAGCAGTACTTC. Protein sequence: CASSLASGTTVEQYF.

This rearrangement joins TRBV7-9 to TRBJ2-3; a weak D match, TRBD1 (5 bases). The V gene's germline CDR1 is SEHNR and CDR2 FQNEAQ (reference sequence). This CDR3 has 14 residues. V lost 4 bases and J 4 bases, leaving 12 bases between the germline ends. The CDR3 reads CASSSDRLSDTQYF. The CDR3 bases are TGTGCCAGCAGCTCTGACAGACTCTCAGATACGCAGTATTTT.

This clone was counted a single time. The rearrangement uses TRBV28 and TRBJ1-1, with a possible D match to TRBD1 (6 bases). Germline lookup yields CDR1 MDHEN and CDR2 SYDVKM. CDR3 length: 14 residues. Trimming pared 3 bases from V and 1 base from J, leaving 9 bases between. Here the CDR3 DNA reads TGTGCCAGCAGTTTGGAAGGGGGGAACACTGAAGCTTTCTTT. This gives the protein CASSLEGGNTEAFF. Supplemented by reference TRBV28 and TRBJ1-1, the full variable domain reads DVKVTQSSRYLVKRTGEKVFLECVQDMDHENMFWYRQDPGLGLRLIYFSYDVKMKEKGDIPEGYSVSREKKERFSLILESASTNQTSMYLCASSLEGGNTEAFFGQGTRLTVV.

J is TRBJ2-2 and V is TRBV6-1; a possible D gene is TRBD2 (6 bases). Germline V gives CDR1 MNHNS, CDR2 SASEGT. V lost 5 bases to trimming and J lost 6 bases, with 10 bases between them. The CDR3 has 13 amino acids. The CDR3 loop reads CASSPWGAGELFF. The CDR3, as DNA: TGTGCCAGCAGTCCCTGGGGGGCCGGGGAGCTGTTTTTT.

A single count supports this clone. The rearrangement joins TRBV9 to TRBJ2-2; possibly TRBD1 for D (5 bases). The V end lost 3 bases, the J end lost 1 base, and 7 bases lay between the germline ends. The CDR3 covers 14 residues. Per germline, CDR1 SGDLS and CDR2 YYNGEE. CDR3 sequence reads: CASSGTGNTGELFF. For the CDR3, the DNA is TGTGCCAGCAGCGGCACAGGGAACACCGGGGAGCTGTTTTTT.

The rearrangement links TRBV6-1 to TRBJ2-1, with no clear D. CDR1 MNHNS and CDR2 SASEGT come from the germline V gene. The CDR3 runs to 13 residues. The CDR3 sequence: CGVVRSSYNEQFF. CDR3 DNA sequence: TGTGGAGTCGTTCGGAGCTCCTACAATGAGCAGTTCTTC.

The chain carries TRBV9 and TRBJ1-1; no reliable D call. CDR1 is SGDLS and CDR2 is YYNGEE in the germline V gene. V dropped 4 bases and J dropped 0 bases, with 16 bases sitting between them. This CDR3 contains 16 residues. In nucleotides, the CDR3 is TGTGCCAGCAGCCCCTTCGGAGGGCCGTTGAACACTGAAGCTTTCTTT. Translation gives CASSPFGGPLNTEAFF.

V usage is TRBV27 and J usage is TRBJ1-1, with D uncertain. CDR1 is MNHEY and CDR2 is SMNVEV in the germline V gene (reference sequence). The V and J ends lost 0 bases and 2 bases respectively, with 16 bases between them. The CDR3 has 17 amino acids. DNA for the CDR3: TGTGCCAGCAGTTTATCCCTTACGCGTTCTCCCAACACTGAAGCTTTCTTT. Amino acids: CASSLSLTRSPNTEAFF.

The rearrangement uses TRBV5-4 and TRBJ2-7; 8 bases match TRBD1. Germline loops: CDR1 SGHNT, CDR2 YYREEE (reference sequence). After removal of 5 bases from V and 5 bases from J, the junction contained 9 bases not matched to a gene. The CDR3 totals 14 residues. Here the CDR3 DNA reads TGTGCCAGCAGTTTTGACAGGGGTATCCACGAGCAGTACTTC. This encodes CASSFDRGIHEQYF.

V and J are TRBV7-9 and TRBJ2-1; TRBD2 aligns across 11 bases. This CDR3 has 18 amino acids. Per the germline V gene, CDR1 is SEHNR and CDR2 is FQNEAQ (reference sequence). J lost 5 bases, V lost 4 bases, and 13 bases had no gene match. CDR3 coding DNA: TGTGCCAGCAGCTCCCGAGGTAGCGGGGGGGCTGGGGACAATGAGCAGTTCTTC. Translated, it gives CASSSRGSGGAGDNEQFF.

This chain uses TRBV4-3 with TRBJ2-7; D remains ambiguous. V was cut by 6 bases and J by 0 bases, with 12 bases left in between. This CDR3 is 14 amino acids long. Germline V gives CDR1 LGHNA, CDR2 YSLEER. Here the CDR3 DNA reads TGCGCCAGCAGGACCGACCTAAGCTCCTACGAGCAGTACTTC. Its protein is CASRTDLSSYEQYF.

This rearrangement joins TRBV13 to TRBJ2-7; 12 bases map to TRBD1. Germline V gene sequence: CDR1 PRHDT, CDR2 FYEKMQ (reference sequence). This CDR3 has 15 amino acids. With V trimmed by 5 bases and J by 5 bases, 7 bases remained unmatched. Here the CDR3 DNA reads TGTGCCAGCAGCGGACCGGGACAGGGGGCCCACGAGCAGTACTTC. Encoded protein: CASSGPGQGAHEQYF.

This clone was observed once. The rearrangement joins TRBV5-6 to TRBJ2-1; either TRBD1 or TRBD2 may supply D (6 bases each). The germline V gene encodes CDR1 SGHDT and CDR2 YYEEEE. V was clipped by 2 bases and J by 7 bases, with 19 bases between them. The CDR3 sequence is 16 residues long. CDR3 sequence: CASSLPWDFQGNEQFF. CDR3 in DNA: TGTGCCAGCAGCTTACCCTGGGACTTCCAGGGGAATGAGCAGTTCTTC.

This chain links TRBV7-2 with TRBJ1-2, with D perhaps TRBD1 (6 bases). The germline CDR1 and CDR2 sequences are SGHTA and FQGNSA. There are 15 residues in the CDR3. V lost 5 bases to trimming and J lost 0 bases, with 13 bases between them. DNA for the CDR3: TGTGCCAGCAGCCATTTTCAGGGGACTAACTATGGCTACACCTTC. It codes for CASSHFQGTNYGYTF.

V is TRBV18 and J is TRBJ2-3, with a weak D call TRBD1 (6 bases). V was shortened by 3 bases and J by 1 base, with 11 bases between the two germline ends. The CDR3 consists of 15 residues. In germline, CDR1 is KGHSH, CDR2 LQKENI. The CDR3 spells CASSPGTSRTDTQYF. The CDR3 region has the DNA TGTGCCAGCTCACCTGGGACATCCCGCACAGATACGCAGTATTTT.

This sequence joins TRBV28 and TRBJ2-1, with 14 bases identical to TRBD2. The V gene end was trimmed by 5 bases and the J gene end by 9 bases; junction bases not matched to a gene: 6. Germline V gene data show CDR1 as MDHEN and CDR2 as SYDVKM. CDR3 length: 15 amino acids. The CDR3 protein is CASSVTSGRAGEQFF. For the CDR3, the DNA is TGTGCCAGCAGTGTGACTAGCGGGAGGGCCGGTGAGCAGTTCTTC. The variable domain in full, with the rest retrieved from reference TRBV28 and TRBJ2-1, is DVKVTQSSRYLVKRTGEKVFLECVQDMDHENMFWYRQDPGLGLRLIYFSYDVKMKEKGDIPEGYSVSREKKERFSLILESASTNQTSMYLCASSVTSGRAGEQFFGPGTRLTVL.

The chain couples TRBV11-2 to TRBJ2-7; D possibly corresponds to TRBD2 (5 bases). V was shortened by 1 base and J by 7 bases, with 14 bases between the two germline ends. Germline V lookup: CDR1 SGHAT, CDR2 FQNNGV. The CDR3 extends over 14 amino acids. CDR3 DNA sequence: TGTGCCAGCAGCTTAGGGAGAGCGGTTGGAGAGCAGTACTTC. This gives the protein CASSLGRAVGEQYF. Variable domain in full (rest from reference TRBV11-2 and TRBJ2-7): EAGVAQSPRYKIIEKRQSVAFWCNPISGHATLYWYQQILGQGPKLLIQFQNNGVVDDSQLPKDRFSAERLKGVDSTLKIQPAKLEDSAVYLCASSLGRAVGEQYFGPGTRLTVT.

This clone was found a few times. The chain employs TRBV12-5 and TRBJ1-5, with D possibly TRBD1 on 5 matching bases. Between the trimmed V and J ends, which lost 1 base and 10 bases, there was a span of 17 bases. The CDR3 covers 15 residues. In germline, CDR1 is LGHNT, CDR2 FRNRAP. CDR3 DNA: TGTGCTAGTGGTTTGGGCGGGGCCGCAATCAGCCCCCAGCATTTT. Its translation is CASGLGGAAISPQHF.

This chain uses TRBV19 with TRBJ1-1; 8 positions agree with TRBD1. Trimming removed 5 bases from V and 3 bases from J; junction bases left unmatched: 5. This CDR3 comprises 14 residues. Germline CDR1 is LNHDA and CDR2 is SQIVND (reference sequence). The CDR3 loop reads CASSQGARDTEAFF. CDR3 DNA: TGTGCCAGTAGTCAGGGGGCGAGGGACACTGAAGCTTTCTTT.

This clone showed up just once. V is TRBV27 and J is TRBJ1-1; TRBD1 agrees at 11 bases. CDR1 is MNHEY and CDR2 is SMNVEV in the germline V gene (reference sequence). CDR3 length equals 16 residues. J was trimmed by 4 bases and V by 6 bases; bases with no gene match: 10. The CDR3 here is CASSLRDRGMFTEAFF. In DNA, the CDR3 is TGTGCCAGCAGCCTACGGGACAGGGGGATGTTCACTGAAGCTTTCTTT.

The chain links TRBV5-1 to TRBJ2-1, with unresolved D. CDR1 is SGHRS, CDR2 YFSETQ, per germline. The CDR3 loop spans 15 amino acids. V lost 2 bases and J lost 5, with 14 bases in between. CDR3 DNA: TGCGCCAGCAGCTTTTGGGGTAAGCCCGACAATGAGCAGTTCTTC. It codes for CASSFWGKPDNEQFF.

The gene calls are TRBV9 and TRBJ2-2, with 8 nucleotides matching TRBD1. J lost 2 bases, V lost 1 base, and 4 bases had no gene match. The CDR3 length is 16 residues. The V gene's germline CDR1 is SGDLS and CDR2 YYNGEE. CDR3 protein: CASSVQGAGNTGELFF. The CDR3 DNA is TGTGCCAGCAGCGTACAGGGGGCGGGAAACACCGGGGAGCTGTTTTTT.

This chain uses TRBV7-3 with TRBJ2-7; D is possibly TRBD1 or TRBD2 (5 bases each). Germline values: CDR1 SGHTA, CDR2 FQGTGA. V shed 4 bases and J shed 3 bases, with 10 bases lying between them. The CDR3 covers 13 residues. Here the CDR3 reads CASSSGDGYEQYF. Here the CDR3 DNA reads TGTGCCAGCAGCTCCGGGGACGGCTACGAGCAGTACTTC.